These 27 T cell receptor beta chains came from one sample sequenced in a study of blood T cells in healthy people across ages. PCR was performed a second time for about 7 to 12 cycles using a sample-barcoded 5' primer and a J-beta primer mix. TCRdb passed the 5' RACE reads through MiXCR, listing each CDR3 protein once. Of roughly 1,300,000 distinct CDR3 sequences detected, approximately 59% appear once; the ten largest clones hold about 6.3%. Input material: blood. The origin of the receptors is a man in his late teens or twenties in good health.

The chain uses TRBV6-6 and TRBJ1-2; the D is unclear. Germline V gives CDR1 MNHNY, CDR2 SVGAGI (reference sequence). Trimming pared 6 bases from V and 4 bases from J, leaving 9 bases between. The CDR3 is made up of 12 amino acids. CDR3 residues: CASSTQIYGYTF. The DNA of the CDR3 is TGTGCCAGCAGCACCCAGATCTATGGCTACACCTTC.

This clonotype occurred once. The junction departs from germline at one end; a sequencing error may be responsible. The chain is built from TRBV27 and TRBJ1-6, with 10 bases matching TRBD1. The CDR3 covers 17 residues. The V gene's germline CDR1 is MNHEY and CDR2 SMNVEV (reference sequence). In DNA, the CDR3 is TGTGCCAGCAGTCGAGGGGCGACAGGGGGCGATAATTCACCCCACCACTTT. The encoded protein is CASSRGATGGDNSPHHF.

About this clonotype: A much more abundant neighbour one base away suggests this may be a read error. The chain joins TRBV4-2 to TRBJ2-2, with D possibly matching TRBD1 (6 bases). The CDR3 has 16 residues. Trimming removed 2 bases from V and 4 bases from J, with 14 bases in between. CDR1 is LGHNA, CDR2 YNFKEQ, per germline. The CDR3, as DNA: TGTGCCAGCAGCCAAAATCTTGGACAGATCACCGGGGAGCTGTTTTTT. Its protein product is CASSQNLGQITGELFF.

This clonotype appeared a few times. This CDR3 is CASSSDRLYEQYF. The CDR3, as DNA: TGTGCCAGCAGCTCCGACCGACTTTACGAGCAGTACTTC. The genes are TRBV5-5 and TRBJ2-7; D is unclear. This CDR3 comprises 13 residues. CDR1 is SGHKS, CDR2 YYEKEE, per germline (reference sequence). The V end was cut by 3 bases, the J end by 4 bases, with 11 bases between.

In nucleotides, the CDR3 is TGCGCCAGCAGGGGAGCCTCCAGCTCCTACAATGAGCAGTTCTTC. This gives the protein CASRGASSSYNEQFF. This chain connects TRBV10-2 to TRBJ2-1; D perhaps matches TRBD2 (5 bases). Trimming pared 6 bases from V and 0 bases from J, leaving 12 bases between. The CDR3 length is 15 residues. The germline V gene has CDR1 WSHSY and CDR2 SAAADI.

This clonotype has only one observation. The CDR3 protein is CASSSLEGGSGPQYF. In DNA, the CDR3 is TGTGCCAGCAGCAGCTTAGAAGGGGGGTCTGGGCCCCAGTACTTC. The V call is TRBV7-9, the J call TRBJ2-5, with D perhaps TRBD1 or TRBD2 (6 bases each). Trimming left V 5 bases short and J 9 bases short, with 22 bases between. CDR3 length: 15 residues. Germline V CDR1 and CDR2: SEHNR, FQNEAQ (reference sequence).

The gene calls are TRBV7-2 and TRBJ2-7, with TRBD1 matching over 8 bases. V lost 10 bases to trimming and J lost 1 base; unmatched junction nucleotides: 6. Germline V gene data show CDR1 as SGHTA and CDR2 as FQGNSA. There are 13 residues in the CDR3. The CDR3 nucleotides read TGTGCCACCACGACAGGGGCATCCTACGAGCAGTACTTC. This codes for CATTTGASYEQYF.

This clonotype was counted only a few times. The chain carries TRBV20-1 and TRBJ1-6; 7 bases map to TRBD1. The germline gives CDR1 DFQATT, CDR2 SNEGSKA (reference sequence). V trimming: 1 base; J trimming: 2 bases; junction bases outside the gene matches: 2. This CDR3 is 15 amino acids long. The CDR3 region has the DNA TGCAGTGCTAGAGGAGGGGGCGCCTATAATTCACCCCTCCACTTT. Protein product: CSARGGGAYNSPLHF.

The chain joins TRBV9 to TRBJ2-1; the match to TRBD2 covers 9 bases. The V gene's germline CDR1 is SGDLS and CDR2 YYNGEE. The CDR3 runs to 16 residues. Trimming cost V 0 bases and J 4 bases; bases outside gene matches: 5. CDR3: CASSVGAGGGYNEQFF. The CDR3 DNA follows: TGTGCCAGCAGCGTAGGAGCGGGGGGCGGGTACAATGAGCAGTTCTTC.

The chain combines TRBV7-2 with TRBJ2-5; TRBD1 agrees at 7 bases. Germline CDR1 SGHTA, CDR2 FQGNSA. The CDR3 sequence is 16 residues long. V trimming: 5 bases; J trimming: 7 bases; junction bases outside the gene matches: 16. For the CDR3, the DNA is TGTGCCAGCAGCCTACGACAGGGATCGACAAAAGGGACCCAGTACTTC. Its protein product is CASSLRQGSTKGTQYF.

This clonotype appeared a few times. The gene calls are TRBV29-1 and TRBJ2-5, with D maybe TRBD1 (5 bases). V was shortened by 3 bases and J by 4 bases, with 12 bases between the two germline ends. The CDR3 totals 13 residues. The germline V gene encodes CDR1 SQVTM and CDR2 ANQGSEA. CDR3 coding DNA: TGCAGCGTTGATGAAGGGGTGGGAGAGACCCAGTACTTC. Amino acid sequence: CSVDEGVGETQYF.

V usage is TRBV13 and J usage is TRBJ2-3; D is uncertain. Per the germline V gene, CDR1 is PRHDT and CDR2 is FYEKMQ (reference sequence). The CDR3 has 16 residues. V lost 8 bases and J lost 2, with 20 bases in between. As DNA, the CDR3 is TGTGCCAGCTCGTACCAGCCGGGTAGTTACACAGATACGCAGTATTTT. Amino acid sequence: CASSYQPGSYTDTQYF.

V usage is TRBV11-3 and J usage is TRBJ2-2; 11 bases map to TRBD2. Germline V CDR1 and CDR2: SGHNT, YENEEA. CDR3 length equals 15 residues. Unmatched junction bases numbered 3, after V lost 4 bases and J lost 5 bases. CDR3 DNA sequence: TGTGCCAGCAGCTCGGTAGCGGGAGGGACCGGGGAGCTGTTTTTT. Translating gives CASSSVAGGTGELFF.

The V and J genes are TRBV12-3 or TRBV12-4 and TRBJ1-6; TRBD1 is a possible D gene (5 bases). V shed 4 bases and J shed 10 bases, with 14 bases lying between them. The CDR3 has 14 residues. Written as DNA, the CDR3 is TGTGCCAGCAGTTCCCCGGGACCTAGATCACCCCTCCACTTT. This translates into CASSSPGPRSPLHF.

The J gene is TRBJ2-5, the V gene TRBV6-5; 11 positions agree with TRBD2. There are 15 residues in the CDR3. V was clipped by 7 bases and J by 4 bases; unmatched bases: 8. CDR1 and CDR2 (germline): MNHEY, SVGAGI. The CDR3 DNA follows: TGTGCCAGCAAACGACTAGCGGGGTCTGCAGAGACCCAGTACTTC. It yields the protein CASKRLAGSAETQYF.

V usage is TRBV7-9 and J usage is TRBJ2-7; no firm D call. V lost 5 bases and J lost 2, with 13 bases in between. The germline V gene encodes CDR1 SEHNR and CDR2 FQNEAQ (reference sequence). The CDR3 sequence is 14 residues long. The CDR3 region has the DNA TGTGCCAGCAGCCCCATAGACCGGCCCTACGAGCAGTACTTC. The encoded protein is CASSPIDRPYEQYF.

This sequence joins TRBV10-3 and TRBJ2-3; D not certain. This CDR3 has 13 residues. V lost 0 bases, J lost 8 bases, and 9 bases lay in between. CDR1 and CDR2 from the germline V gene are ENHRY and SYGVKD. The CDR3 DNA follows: TGTGCCATCAGTGAGTCGAGATACGGTACGCAGTATTTT. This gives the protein CAISESRYGTQYF.

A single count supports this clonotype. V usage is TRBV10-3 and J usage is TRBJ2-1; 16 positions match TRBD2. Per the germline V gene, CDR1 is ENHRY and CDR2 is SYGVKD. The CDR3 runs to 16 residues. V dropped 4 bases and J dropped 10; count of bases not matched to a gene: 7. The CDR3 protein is CAISAGLAGGPDEQFF. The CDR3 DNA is TGTGCCATCAGTGCGGGACTAGCGGGGGGGCCCGACGAGCAGTTCTTC.

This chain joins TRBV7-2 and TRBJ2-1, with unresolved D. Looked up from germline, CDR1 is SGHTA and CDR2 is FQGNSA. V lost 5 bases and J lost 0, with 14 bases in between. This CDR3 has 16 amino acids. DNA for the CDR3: TGTGCCAGCAGCCCACCTGACCGAGTCTCCTACAATGAGCAGTTCTTC. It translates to CASSPPDRVSYNEQFF.

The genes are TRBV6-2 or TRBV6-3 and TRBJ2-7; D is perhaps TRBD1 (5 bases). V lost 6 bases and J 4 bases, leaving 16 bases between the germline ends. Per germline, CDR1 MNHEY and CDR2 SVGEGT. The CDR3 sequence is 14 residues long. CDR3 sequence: CASSIPQVPYEQYF. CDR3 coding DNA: TGTGCCAGCAGCATCCCACAGGTCCCTTACGAGCAGTACTTC.

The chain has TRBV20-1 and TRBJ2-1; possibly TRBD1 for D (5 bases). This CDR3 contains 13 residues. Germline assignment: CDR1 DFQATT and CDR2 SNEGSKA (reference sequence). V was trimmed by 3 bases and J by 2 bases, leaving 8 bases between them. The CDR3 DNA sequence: TGCAGTGCTAGGACAGTAACCTACAATGAGCAGTTCTTC. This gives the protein CSARTVTYNEQFF.

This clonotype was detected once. The CDR3 sequence is CASTIGPEAFF. The CDR3 nucleotides read TGTGCCAGCACAATTGGTCCTGAAGCTTTCTTT. The rearrangement links TRBV28 to TRBJ1-1; D gene unclear. This CDR3 region has 11 residues. Trimming pared 7 bases from V and 6 bases from J, leaving 9 bases between. Germline V gene data show CDR1 as MDHEN and CDR2 as SYDVKM.

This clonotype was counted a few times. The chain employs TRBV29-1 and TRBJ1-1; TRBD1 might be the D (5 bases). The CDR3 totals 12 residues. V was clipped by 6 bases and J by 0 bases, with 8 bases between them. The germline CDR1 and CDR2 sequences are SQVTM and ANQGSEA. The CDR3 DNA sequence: TGCAGCGTCCGGGACTTGAACACTGAAGCTTTCTTT. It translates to CSVRDLNTEAFF.

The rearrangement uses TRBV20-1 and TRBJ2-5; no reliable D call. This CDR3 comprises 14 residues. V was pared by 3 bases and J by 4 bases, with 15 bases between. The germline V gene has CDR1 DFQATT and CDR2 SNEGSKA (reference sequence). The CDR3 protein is CSASIRTPGETQYF. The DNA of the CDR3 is TGCAGTGCTAGTATCAGGACGCCAGGAGAGACCCAGTACTTC.

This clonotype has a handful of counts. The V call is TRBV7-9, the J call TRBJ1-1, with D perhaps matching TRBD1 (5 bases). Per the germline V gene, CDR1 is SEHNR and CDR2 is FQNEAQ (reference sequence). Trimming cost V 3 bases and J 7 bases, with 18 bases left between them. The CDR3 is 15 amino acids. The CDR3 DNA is TGTGCCAGCAGCTTGGGTCAGCCAGGGCTGGATGAAGCTTTCTTT. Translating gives CASSLGQPGLDEAFF.

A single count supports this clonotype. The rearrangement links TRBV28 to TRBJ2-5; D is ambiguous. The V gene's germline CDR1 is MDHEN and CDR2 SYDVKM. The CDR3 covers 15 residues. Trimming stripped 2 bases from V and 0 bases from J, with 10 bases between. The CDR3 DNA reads TGTGCCAGCAGTTTACTTCCAGCTTACCAAGAGACCCAGTACTTC. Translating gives CASSLLPAYQETQYF.

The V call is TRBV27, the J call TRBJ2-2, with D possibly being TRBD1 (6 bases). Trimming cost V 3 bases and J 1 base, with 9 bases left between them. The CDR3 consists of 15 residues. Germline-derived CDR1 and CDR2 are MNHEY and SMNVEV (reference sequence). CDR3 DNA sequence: TGTGCCAGCAGTTTTAACAGGGAGAACACCGGGGAGCTGTTTTTT. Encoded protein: CASSFNRENTGELFF.